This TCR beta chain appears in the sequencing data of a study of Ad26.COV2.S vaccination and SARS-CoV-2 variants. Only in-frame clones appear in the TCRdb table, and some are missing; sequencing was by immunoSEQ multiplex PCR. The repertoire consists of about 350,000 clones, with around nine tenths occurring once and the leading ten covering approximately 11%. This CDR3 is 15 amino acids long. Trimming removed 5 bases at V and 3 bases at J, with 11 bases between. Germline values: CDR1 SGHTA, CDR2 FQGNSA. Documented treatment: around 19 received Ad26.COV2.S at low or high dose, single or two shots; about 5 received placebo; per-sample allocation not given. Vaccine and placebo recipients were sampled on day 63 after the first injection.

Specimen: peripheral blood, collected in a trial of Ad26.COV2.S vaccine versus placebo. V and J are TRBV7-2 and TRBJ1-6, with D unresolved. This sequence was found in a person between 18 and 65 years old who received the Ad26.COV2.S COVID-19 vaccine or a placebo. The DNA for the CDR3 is TGTGCCAGCAGCCCAGGAGGAATCTATAATTCACCCCTCCACTTT. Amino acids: CASSPGGIYNSPLHF.